The present TCR beta chain was sequenced within a study of T-cell memory formation after mild COVID-19. Study context: TCR clusters mostly belonged to single donors.

The study, taken as a whole, reports: Confirmation of SARS-CoV-2 specificity was lacking for second-wave clones peaking day 37. Contracting clones, day 15 to 85, had balanced CD4/CD8, and later expanders favored CD4+. Mostly located in CM and EM were contracting CD4+ clones, with contracting CD8+ clones located in EMRA.

To note about this clonotype: Its antigen is undetermined.

Each CDR3 protein is one row after TCRdb ran MiXCR on the 5' RACE reads. Seen here are more than 250,000 distinct CDR3 sequences, roughly 18% observed once, and the top ten hold about 21%. The CDR3 runs 13 residues. Source material: PBMCs or a T cell subset sorted from them (not recorded which). J is TRBJ2-1 and V is TRBV12-3 or TRBV12-4; the D is unclear. The J call may be in error: the DNA end matches TRBJ2-7 better. The source of this sequence is a man aged 18 to 29 who had mild COVID-19 (a few samples of this study predate the infection). Cell type and time point are not known. CDR3 DNA: TGTGCCAGCAGTTTCGGGTCTGGTGGCGAGCAGTACTTC. Protein sequence: CASSFGSGGEQYF.